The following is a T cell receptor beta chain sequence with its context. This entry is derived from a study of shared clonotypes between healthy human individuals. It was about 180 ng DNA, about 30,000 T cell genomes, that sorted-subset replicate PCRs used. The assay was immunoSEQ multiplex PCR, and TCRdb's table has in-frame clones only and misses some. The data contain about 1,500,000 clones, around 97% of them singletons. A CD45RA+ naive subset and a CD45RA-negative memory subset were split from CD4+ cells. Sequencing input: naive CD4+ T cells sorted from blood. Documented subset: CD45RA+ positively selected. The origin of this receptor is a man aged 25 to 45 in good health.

The DNA of the CDR3 is TGCGCCAGCCGTCTTAGCGGGGACACCTACGAGCAGTACTTC. This gives the protein CASRLSGDTYEQYF. The chain uses TRBV5-1 and TRBJ2-7, with TRBD2 identical over 8 bases. V lost 7 bases and J lost 2; bases outside the gene matches: 8. Germline V CDR1 and CDR2: SGHRS, YFSETQ. This CDR3 has 14 residues. The whole variable domain, filled in from reference TRBV5-1 and TRBJ2-7, reads KAGVTQTPRYLIKTRGQQVTLSCSPISGHRSVSWYQQTPGQGLQFLFEYFSETQRNKGNFPGRFSGRQFSNSRSEMNVSTLELGDSALYLCASRLSGDTYEQYFGPGTRLTVT.